This T cell receptor (beta chain) comes out of a study of shared clonotypes between healthy human individuals. Study at large: Each donor had three CD4 naive, three CD4 memory, two CD8 naive and one CD8 memory plate. Study observations and caveats: In several donors, roughly 5.2% of naive CD4 clonotypes appeared in common.

Trimming stripped 4 bases from V and 4 bases from J, with 14 bases between. The V gene's germline CDR1 is SGHTA and CDR2 FQGNSA. There are 16 residues in the CDR3. Every donor, a Caucasian adult, lived in Nashville, Tennessee. CD4+ cells were split into CD45RA+ naive and CD45RA-negative memory subsets. Method: immunoSEQ multiplex PCR; TCRdb's copy keeps in-frame clones and lacks some. The sample lists around 340,000 clones, roughly 70% seen once, with about 10% in the top ten. A word on this clone: Its antigen is undetermined.

The sequenced material came from memory CD4+ T cells sorted from blood. The sample's subset: CD45RA-negative fraction. The TCR was taken from a man younger than 40 in good health. This chain uses TRBV7-2 with TRBJ2-6; the D is unclear. Here the CDR3 reads CASSYSGLMGANVLTF. The CDR3, as DNA: TGTGCCAGCAGCTATTCCGGGTTAATGGGGGCCAACGTCCTGACTTTC. Drawing the rest from reference TRBV7-2 and TRBJ2-6, the complete variable domain is GAGVSQSPSNKVTEKGKDVELRCDPISGHTALYWYRQSLGQGLEFLIYFQGNSAPDKSGLPSDRFSAERTGGSVSTLTIQRTQQEDSAVYLCASSYSGLMGANVLTFGAGSRLTVL.